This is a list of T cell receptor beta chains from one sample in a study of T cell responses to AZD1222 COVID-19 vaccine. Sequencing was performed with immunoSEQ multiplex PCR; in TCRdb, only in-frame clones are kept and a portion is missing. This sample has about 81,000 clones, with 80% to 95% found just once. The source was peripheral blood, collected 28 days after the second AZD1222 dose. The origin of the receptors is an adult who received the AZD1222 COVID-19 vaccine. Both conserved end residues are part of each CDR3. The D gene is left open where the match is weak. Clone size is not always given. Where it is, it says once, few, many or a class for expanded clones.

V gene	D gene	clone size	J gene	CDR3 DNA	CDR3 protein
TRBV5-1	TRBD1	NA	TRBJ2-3	TGCGCCAGCAGCCCCCCAGGGGGAATCACAGATACGCAGTATTTT	CASSPPGGITDTQYF
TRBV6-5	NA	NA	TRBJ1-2	TGTGCCAGCAGTTACTCTTTCGAGGGGGACTATGGCTACACCTTC	CASSYSFEGDYGYTF
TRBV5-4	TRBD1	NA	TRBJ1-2	TGTGCCAGCAGCTCCCCAGGGACAGGACACTATGGCTACACCTTC	CASSSPGTGHYGYTF
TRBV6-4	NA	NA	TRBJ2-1	TGTGCCAGCAGTGACTCCCGCAGTGCCTACTACAATGAGCAGTTCTTC	CASSDSRSAYYNEQFF
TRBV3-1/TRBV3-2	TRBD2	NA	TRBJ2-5	TGTGCCAGCAGCCCCCCCCTAGCGGGAGGGCCTGGGACCCAGTACTTC	CASSPPLAGGPGTQYF
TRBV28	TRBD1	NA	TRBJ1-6	TGTGCCAGCAGTGCGGGACAGGGGTATTCACCCCTCCACTTT	CASSAGQGYSPLHF
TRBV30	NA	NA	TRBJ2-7	TGTGCCTGGAGTGTGGCGTACGAGCAGTACTTC	CAWSVAYEQYF
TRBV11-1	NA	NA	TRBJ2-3	TGTGCCAGCAGGCCTAACACAGATACGCAGTATTTT	CASRPNTDTQYF
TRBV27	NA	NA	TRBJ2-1	TGTGCCAGCAGTCCAACAGGAGACTATAGAAGTGAGCAGTTCTTC	CASSPTGDYRSEQFF
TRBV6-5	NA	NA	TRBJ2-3	TGTGCCAGCGGAGGGGGTTGGAGCACAGATACGCAGTATTTT	CASGGGWSTDTQYF
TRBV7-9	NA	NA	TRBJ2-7	TGTGCCAGCAGCTCATCACCCGCTGAACGCGCCAACTCCTACGAGCAGTACTTC	CASSSSPAERANSYEQYF
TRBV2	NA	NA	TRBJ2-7	TGTGCCAGCAGTGAGAATGCCGGAGGGATTTACGAGCAGTACTTC	CASSENAGGIYEQYF
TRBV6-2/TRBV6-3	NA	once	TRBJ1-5	TGTGCCAGCAGTTACTTCAGGGATCAGCCCCAGCATTTT	CASSYFRDQPQHF
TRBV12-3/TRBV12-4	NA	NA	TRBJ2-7	TGTGCCAGCGGCGGGGGGACAGTCTACGAGCAGTACTTC	CASGGGTVYEQYF
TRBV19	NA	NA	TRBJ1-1	TGTGCCACGAGCACACAGGGGAACACTGAAGCTTTCTTT	CATSTQGNTEAFF
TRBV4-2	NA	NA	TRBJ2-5	TGTGCCAGCAGCCGCGCTGGGACAAGCTCCCAACAAGAGACCCAGTACTTC	CASSRAGTSSQQETQYF
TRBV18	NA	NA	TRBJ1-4	TGTGCCAGCTCACCACCGGGGGATGGTAATGAAAAACTGTTTTTT	CASSPPGDGNEKLFF
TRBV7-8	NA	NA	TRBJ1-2	TGTGCCAGCAGCTTAGAGACAGCCTATGGCTACACCTTC	CASSLETAYGYTF
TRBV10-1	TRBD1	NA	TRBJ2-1	TGCGCCAGCAGTGACCCGGGACAGGGTAACAATGAGCAGTTCTTC	CASSDPGQGNNEQFF
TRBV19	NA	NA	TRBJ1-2	TGTGCCAGTAGAACATTCTATGGCTACACCTTC	CASRTFYGYTF
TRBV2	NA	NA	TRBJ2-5	TGTGCCAGCAGTGATTTTGGAGAGACCCAGTACTTC	CASSDFGETQYF
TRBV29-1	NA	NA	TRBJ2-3	TGCAGCGTTTCAAGCGGGCCGAGGCCAGATACGCAGTATTTT	CSVSSGPRPDTQYF
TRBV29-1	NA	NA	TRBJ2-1	TGCAGCGTCCTGAGCTACAATGAGCAGTTCTTC	CSVLSYNEQFF
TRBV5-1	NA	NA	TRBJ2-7	TGCGCCAGCAGCTTGGCCGGGGAGCCACTCATGACCTACGAGCAGTACTTC	CASSLAGEPLMTYEQYF